The rows below give T cell receptor beta chains drawn from one sample of a study of T cells expressing NK-cell markers. TCRdb reanalyzed the 5' RACE reads and collapses them to one entry per CDR3 protein, without DNA. The repertoire table contains about 150,000 distinct CDR3 sequences. Sequences were obtained from blood T cells: a sorted CD56 or NKG2C T cell subset, CD4+ or CD8+ T cells, or bulk PBMC T cells (not recorded which). These receptors were taken from a woman in her 50s in good health. CDR3s include the opening cysteine and the closing phenylalanine or tryptophan. Each record gives: V gene, J gene, CDR3 length, CDR3 protein.

V gene: TRBV7-3
J gene: TRBJ1-1
CDR3 length: 15
CDR3 protein: CASRPEGGLNTEAFF

V gene: TRBV27
J gene: TRBJ2-3
CDR3 length: 16
CDR3 protein: CASTRTGGNVLDTQYF

V gene: TRBV18
J gene: TRBJ2-2
CDR3 length: 19
CDR3 protein: CASSPPRRLEEANTGELFF

V gene: TRBV7-9
J gene: TRBJ1-4
CDR3 length: 17
CDR3 protein: CASRKPGEFANNEKLFF

V gene: TRBV29-1
J gene: TRBJ1-1
CDR3 length: 13
CDR3 protein: CSVDVGGFTEAFF

V gene: TRBV19
J gene: TRBJ1-5
CDR3 length: 13
CDR3 protein: CASYPGVNQPQHF

V gene: TRBV27
J gene: TRBJ2-2
CDR3 length: 14
CDR3 protein: CASSIGHRTGELFF

V gene: TRBV28
J gene: TRBJ1-3
CDR3 length: 20
CDR3 protein: CASSSYISYTRGRFGDTIYF

V gene: TRBV7-2
J gene: TRBJ2-7
CDR3 length: 15
CDR3 protein: CASSLGEGLSYEQYF

V gene: TRBV29-1
J gene: TRBJ2-3
CDR3 length: 17
CDR3 protein: CSVEDPRTGGVVDTQYF

V gene: TRBV4-2
J gene: TRBJ1-5
CDR3 length: 13
CDR3 protein: CASSGHGGQPQHF

V gene: TRBV4-2
J gene: TRBJ2-7
CDR3 length: 19
CDR3 protein: CASSHQLASGRLSSYEQYF

V gene: TRBV6-6
J gene: TRBJ1-3
CDR3 length: 19
CDR3 protein: CASSYLLRQGRVSGNTIYF

V gene: TRBV29-1
J gene: TRBJ2-5
CDR3 length: 13
CDR3 protein: CSAIQGVRETQYF

V gene: TRBV24-1
J gene: TRBJ2-7
CDR3 length: 14
CDR3 protein: CATSDEGPSYEQYF

V gene: TRBV9
J gene: TRBJ2-1
CDR3 length: 15
CDR3 protein: CASSWRETGNNEQFF

V gene: TRBV27
J gene: TRBJ2-7
CDR3 length: 15
CDR3 protein: CASSLSGQNSYEQYF

V gene: TRBV5-1
J gene: TRBJ1-3
CDR3 length: 14
CDR3 protein: CASSLEINGNTIYF

V gene: TRBV29-1
J gene: TRBJ2-7
CDR3 length: 13
CDR3 protein: CSVEGDHSYEQYF

V gene: TRBV20-1
J gene: TRBJ2-2
CDR3 length: 15
CDR3 protein: CSARLQERRTGELFF

V gene: TRBV12-3/TRBV12-4
J gene: TRBJ1-5
CDR3 length: 15
CDR3 protein: CASTPLGASNQPQHF

V gene: TRBV3-1
J gene: TRBJ2-2
CDR3 length: 12
CDR3 protein: CASSTVTGELFF

V gene: TRBV4-1
J gene: TRBJ2-5
CDR3 length: 15
CDR3 protein: CASSQGTSGSETQYF

V gene: TRBV20-1
J gene: TRBJ2-7
CDR3 length: 15
CDR3 protein: CSARVEAGDTYEQYF

V gene: TRBV3-1
J gene: TRBJ2-1
CDR3 length: 15
CDR3 protein: CASSLGPGDKGEQFF

V gene: TRBV10-2
J gene: TRBJ2-3
CDR3 length: 14
CDR3 protein: CATGTSGSFGTQYF

V gene: TRBV3-1
J gene: TRBJ2-3
CDR3 length: 13
CDR3 protein: CASSYPSADTQYF

V gene: TRBV7-9
J gene: TRBJ2-3
CDR3 length: 14
CDR3 protein: CASIAGGTTDTQYF

V gene: TRBV12-3/TRBV12-4
J gene: TRBJ1-3
CDR3 length: 13
CDR3 protein: CASSLPGENTIYF

V gene: TRBV7-9
J gene: TRBJ2-7
CDR3 length: 16
CDR3 protein: CASSPNVLGTEYEQYF

V gene: TRBV23-1
J gene: TRBJ2-3
CDR3 length: 14
CDR3 protein: CASSQARCTDTQYF

V gene: TRBV7-9
J gene: TRBJ2-1
CDR3 length: 17
CDR3 protein: CASSLVLGGLAGNEQFF

V gene: TRBV6-5
J gene: TRBJ2-1
CDR3 length: 14
CDR3 protein: CASSPGGIYNEQFF

V gene: TRBV20-1
J gene: TRBJ2-3
CDR3 length: 15
CDR3 protein: CSAHPRDTRTDTQYF

V gene: TRBV12-3/TRBV12-4
J gene: TRBJ1-2
CDR3 length: 17
CDR3 protein: CASSDYKGPSANYGYTF

V gene: TRBV25-1
J gene: TRBJ2-1
CDR3 length: 11
CDR3 protein: CATSHFNVKFF

V gene: TRBV7-3
J gene: TRBJ2-5
CDR3 length: 13
CDR3 protein: CASSLDFRETQYF

V gene: TRBV21-1
J gene: TRBJ2-1
CDR3 length: 16
CDR3 protein: CASSKAEHSAYNEQFF

V gene: TRBV7-6
J gene: TRBJ2-3
CDR3 length: 16
CDR3 protein: CASSAGLDPITDTQYF

V gene: TRBV5-1
J gene: TRBJ2-1
CDR3 length: 15
CDR3 protein: CASSPTSGAYNEQFF

V gene: TRBV7-9
J gene: TRBJ1-1
CDR3 length: 12
CDR3 protein: CASSPDFTEAFF

V gene: TRBV5-1
J gene: TRBJ1-2
CDR3 length: 16
CDR3 protein: CASSSKMDSAGYGYTF

V gene: TRBV6-5
J gene: TRBJ2-5
CDR3 length: 15
CDR3 protein: CASSLSGSPRETQYF

V gene: TRBV7-9
J gene: TRBJ1-1
CDR3 length: 16
CDR3 protein: CASSLASGDRDTEAFF

V gene: TRBV24-1
J gene: TRBJ2-5
CDR3 length: 14
CDR3 protein: CATSDYDRGGTQYF

V gene: TRBV10-3
J gene: TRBJ2-2
CDR3 length: 12
CDR3 protein: CAIGTRTGELFF

V gene: TRBV19
J gene: TRBJ1-2
CDR3 length: 15
CDR3 protein: CASSIAAGGAGGYTF

V gene: TRBV10-3
J gene: TRBJ2-3
CDR3 length: 15
CDR3 protein: CASRGRDSSTDTQYF

V gene: TRBV7-9
J gene: TRBJ2-1
CDR3 length: 15
CDR3 protein: CASSPPGPSYNEQFF

V gene: TRBV29-1
J gene: TRBJ1-2
CDR3 length: 14
CDR3 protein: CSVESGVRGYGYTF

V gene: TRBV7-9
J gene: TRBJ2-1
CDR3 length: 13
CDR3 protein: CASSLTGKNEQFF

V gene: TRBV7-9
J gene: TRBJ1-2
CDR3 length: 16
CDR3 protein: CASSPTSGTGGYGYTF

V gene: TRBV29-1
J gene: TRBJ2-1
CDR3 length: 16
CDR3 protein: CSVEGLRLATYNEQFF

V gene: TRBV7-2
J gene: TRBJ2-1
CDR3 length: 13
CDR3 protein: CASSLEFPNEQFF

V gene: TRBV4-2
J gene: TRBJ2-5
CDR3 length: 16
CDR3 protein: CASSQLPGQIQETQYF